This passage covers 27 T cell receptor beta chains from one sample sequenced in a study of beta chain features in type 1 diabetes. Expressed TCRB transcripts were sequenced because the entire RNA isolate underwent reverse transcription. Data came from immunoSEQ multiplex PCR; TCRdb stores just in-frame clones and leaves some out. Among under 250,000 clones listed, 12% to 15% were seen once. Sequencing was performed on naive CD4+ T cells from blood. The receptors were sampled from a woman aged 35 to 49 in good health.

The chain combines TRBV9 with TRBJ2-7; 7 bases agree with TRBD2. Germline V gives CDR1 SGDLS, CDR2 YYNGEE. This CDR3 comprises 14 residues. The trim removed 2 bases at V and 2 bases at J, leaving 4 bases unmatched. The CDR3 is CASSVSSGPYEQYF. CDR3 DNA: TGTGCCAGCAGCGTCTCTAGCGGTCCCTACGAGCAGTACTTC.

This chain uses TRBV27 with TRBJ2-3, with a weak D call TRBD1 (6 bases). Trimming took off 6 bases at V and 5 bases at J, with 12 bases between the two ends. The V gene's germline CDR1 is MNHEY and CDR2 SMNVEV (reference sequence). CDR3 length: 13 amino acids. The CDR3 DNA sequence: TGTGCCAGCAGGTCCAACAGGGTAGATACGCAGTATTTT. Translating gives CASRSNRVDTQYF.

The CDR3 sequence is CASSSVAASTDTQYF. The CDR3 bases are TGTGCCAGCAGTTCAGTAGCGGCTAGCACAGATACGCAGTATTTT. This chain links TRBV27 with TRBJ2-3, with D perhaps TRBD2 (6 bases). Germline CDR1 is MNHEY and CDR2 is SMNVEV (reference sequence). The CDR3 runs to 15 residues. The V gene lost 4 bases and the J gene lost 0 bases, with 11 bases spanning the gap.

The rearrangement joins TRBV7-2 to TRBJ2-1; TRBD2 aligns across 10 bases. V shed 7 bases and J 2 bases; nucleotides not matched to a gene: 5. This CDR3 comprises 15 residues. The germline CDR1 and CDR2 sequences are SGHTA and FQGNSA. The CDR3 loop reads CASTTTSGAYNEQFF. For the CDR3, the DNA is TGTGCCAGCACCACCACTAGCGGGGCCTACAATGAGCAGTTCTTC.

This clone was detected a few times. The rearrangement links TRBV7-2 to TRBJ2-2; D gene ambiguous. The CDR3 is 13 amino acids. Per the germline V gene, CDR1 is SGHTA and CDR2 is FQGNSA. V lost 5 bases, J lost 0 bases, and 4 bases lay in between. The CDR3 spells CASSPSNTGELFF. As DNA, the CDR3 is TGTGCCAGCAGCCCGTCGAACACCGGGGAGCTGTTTTTT.

This clone was counted ten times or more. This chain uses TRBV13 with TRBJ2-7; D is unclear. Trimming shortened V by 6 bases and J by 2 bases, and 8 bases separated the two germline ends. The length of the CDR3 is 12 residues. Germline V CDR1 and CDR2: PRHDT, FYEKMQ (reference sequence). CDR3 in DNA: TGTGCCAGCAGTCGAAGCCCCTACGAGCAGTACTTC. Protein sequence: CASSRSPYEQYF.

This clone came up a few times. Here the CDR3 DNA reads TGTGCCAGCAAAGAAACAGGGACCCAAGTGTGGTCGCAGTACTTC. It encodes CASKETGTQVWSQYF. The rearrangement uses TRBV5-6 and TRBJ2-7, with D maybe TRBD1 (6 bases). V lost 6 bases and J lost 9, with 25 bases in between. Germline V gene sequence: CDR1 SGHDT, CDR2 YYEEEE. This CDR3 spans 15 amino acids.

There are a few counts of this clone. The chain uses TRBV7-2 and TRBJ1-1; 7 bases match TRBD1. The V and J ends lost 5 bases and 0 bases, in that order; junction bases with no gene match: 6. The V gene's germline CDR1 is SGHTA and CDR2 FQGNSA. The length of the CDR3 is 15 residues. The CDR3: CASSPRQGMNTEAFF. The CDR3 nucleotides read TGTGCCAGCAGCCCCCGACAGGGAATGAACACTGAAGCTTTCTTT.

The chain joins TRBV5-1 to TRBJ1-2, with 8 bases fitting TRBD1. This CDR3 contains 12 residues. Germline loops: CDR1 SGHRS, CDR2 YFSETQ. After removal of 5 bases from V and 6 bases from J, the junction contained 3 bases not matched to a gene. In DNA, the CDR3 is TGCGCCAGCAGAGGACAGGGCCATGGCTACACCTTC. This encodes CASRGQGHGYTF.

Only a few counts were recorded for this clone. The chain combines TRBV2 with TRBJ2-3; a weak D match, TRBD1 (5 bases). Germline values: CDR1 SNHLY, CDR2 FYNNEI. V lost 1 base, J lost 4 bases, and 15 bases lay in between. This CDR3 comprises 16 residues. The CDR3 DNA is TGTGCCAGCAGTGAAGGACAGCCCCCATCGGCAGATACGCAGTATTTT. It is translated as CASSEGQPPSADTQYF.

The sample holds a few counts of this clone. The chain has TRBV6-5 and TRBJ2-1; the D gene is possibly TRBD2 (5 bases). CDR3 size: 14 residues. The V gene lost 6 bases and the J gene lost 3 bases, with 12 bases spanning the gap. Germline CDR1 is MNHEY and CDR2 is SVGAGI. CDR3 loop: CASSPRTLYNEQFF. CDR3 nucleotides: TGTGCCAGCAGCCCAAGGACTCTCTACAATGAGCAGTTCTTC.

The chain employs TRBV9 and TRBJ2-7; TRBD1 agrees at 9 bases. The CDR3 totals 16 residues. The ends lost 0 bases at V and 1 base at J; junction bases unmatched: 5. In germline, CDR1 is SGDLS, CDR2 YYNGEE. The CDR3 DNA reads as TGTGCCAGCAGCGTAGGACAGGGACAGGGATCCTACGAGCAGTACTTC. Its translation is CASSVGQGQGSYEQYF.

The CDR3, as DNA: TGTGCCAGCTCACTGGGGACAGCTCTAGCATACGAGCAGTACTTC. It yields the protein CASSLGTALAYEQYF. The chain has TRBV18 and TRBJ2-7; 7 bases line up with TRBD1. Germline CDR1 KGHSH, CDR2 LQKENI. Trimming took 4 bases from V and 4 from J; bases not matched to a gene: 10. The CDR3 runs 15 residues.

The V call is TRBV28, the J call TRBJ2-7; 7 bases are a match to TRBD1. Trimming took 8 bases from V and 5 from J; bases not matched to a gene: 9. The CDR3 runs 13 residues. The germline CDR1 and CDR2 sequences are MDHEN and SYDVKM. CDR3 in amino acids: CASAGGQNDEQYF. CDR3 sequence (DNA): TGTGCCAGCGCTGGGGGACAGAACGACGAGCAGTACTTC.

The table lists this clone with a few counts. The chain employs TRBV28 and TRBJ2-7; D possibly corresponds to TRBD1 (6 bases). Germline assignment: CDR1 MDHEN and CDR2 SYDVKM. The CDR3 contains 13 residues. Trimming shortened V by 4 bases and J by 7 bases, and 14 bases separated the two germline ends. The CDR3 loop is CASSWDTPEEQYF. The DNA for the CDR3 is TGTGCCAGCAGTTGGGACACCCCTGAAGAGCAGTACTTC.

This clone was seen a few times. The chain employs TRBV5-1 and TRBJ2-7; D unclear. Germline CDR1 reads SGHRS; CDR2 reads YFSETQ. V was trimmed by 0 bases and J by 7 bases, leaving 5 bases between them. CDR3 length: 11 residues. The chain's CDR3 is CASSLDGEQYF. The CDR3 DNA follows: TGCGCCAGCAGCTTGGACGGTGAGCAGTACTTC.

The rearrangement links TRBV6-1 to TRBJ1-5, with TRBD1 identical over 10 bases. The CDR3 length is 14 residues. V gave up 6 bases and J gave up 5 bases; unmatched junction bases: 4. Germline values: CDR1 MNHNS, CDR2 SASEGT. The CDR3 protein is CASRGQGIYQPQHF. The CDR3 nucleotides are TGTGCCAGCAGGGGACAGGGGATATATCAGCCCCAGCATTTT.

The genes are TRBV5-4 and TRBJ2-7; D may be TRBD1 (6 bases). The CDR3 consists of 14 residues. Between the trimmed V and J ends, which lost 3 bases and 0 bases, there was a span of 10 bases. Germline V gene sequence: CDR1 SGHNT, CDR2 YYREEE (reference sequence). This chain's CDR3 is CASSSGQSSYEQYF. CDR3 DNA: TGTGCCAGCAGCTCCGGACAGAGCTCCTACGAGCAGTACTTC.

The chain employs TRBV21-1 and TRBJ1-1. TRBV21-1 is deemed a pseudogene. The CDR3 loop spans 16 amino acids. CDR3 DNA sequence: TGTGCCAGCCTGGGCCCCACGGGGTTAGGTGACACTGAAGCTTTCTTT. This codes for CASLGPTGLGDTEAFF.

In this sample, this clone turned up a few times. This rearrangement joins TRBV11-2 to TRBJ1-1, with 7 bases that match TRBD1. Germline V gene lookup returns CDR1 SGHAT and CDR2 FQNNGV. V lost 5 bases, J lost 0 bases, and 3 bases stayed unmatched. The CDR3 contains 14 residues. The DNA for the CDR3 is TGTGCCAGCAGCCCTGACAGGGTGAACACTGAAGCTTTCTTT. Its translation: CASSPDRVNTEAFF.

This chain links TRBV2 with TRBJ1-5; TRBD1 is a possible D gene (6 bases). CDR1 and CDR2 from the germline V gene are SNHLY and FYNNEI. The CDR3 has 17 amino acids. V lost 3 bases to trimming and J lost 3 bases, with 18 bases between them. This CDR3 is CASSEGGWGQSNQPQHF. CDR3 bases: TGTGCCAGCAGTGAGGGTGGTTGGGGGCAATCCAATCAGCCCCAGCATTTT.

This clone was counted once. The chain carries TRBV4-1 and TRBJ1-1, with D unresolved. The CDR3 is made up of 16 amino acids. V was shortened by 1 base and J by 0 bases, with 12 bases between the two germline ends. The germline V gene encodes CDR1 MGHRA and CDR2 YSYEKL. The chain's CDR3 is CASSQVGGFVNTEAFF. The CDR3 coding sequence is TGCGCCAGCAGCCAAGTCGGAGGGTTCGTGAACACTGAAGCTTTCTTT.

V and J are TRBV7-9 and TRBJ1-1; 8 bases line up with TRBD1. Per the germline V gene, CDR1 is SEHNR and CDR2 is FQNEAQ (reference sequence). The V segment lost 5 bases and the J segment 3 bases; nucleotides outside the gene matches: 8. CDR3 length: 15 residues. This CDR3 reads CASSQGAREDTEAFF. The CDR3 DNA follows: TGTGCCAGCAGCCAGGGGGCTAGGGAGGACACTGAAGCTTTCTTT.

This clone was found many times. The V gene is TRBV4-2, the J gene TRBJ2-5, with 10 bases fitting TRBD2. This CDR3 contains 16 residues. Germline values: CDR1 LGHNA, CDR2 YNFKEQ. V was pared by 4 bases and J by 1 base, with 6 bases of the junction left unmatched. CDR3 sequence: CASSPTSGVLQETQYF. The CDR3 coding sequence is TGTGCCAGCAGCCCTACTAGCGGGGTCCTCCAAGAGACCCAGTACTTC.

The CDR3 loop is CASSIRTGAHNSPLHF. For the CDR3, the DNA is TGTGCCAGTAGTATTAGGACAGGGGCTCATAATTCACCCCTCCACTTT. This chain connects TRBV19 to TRBJ1-6; 9 bases map to TRBD1. The CDR3 runs to 16 residues. V trimming: 3 bases; J trimming: 5 bases; junction bases outside the gene matches: 5. Germline loops: CDR1 LNHDA, CDR2 SQIVND (reference sequence).

The chain combines TRBV5-1 with TRBJ2-5; 12 bases align to TRBD2. The CDR3 is 15 residues long. V shed 1 base and J 7 bases; nucleotides not matched to a gene: 5. The germline V gene encodes CDR1 SGHRS and CDR2 YFSETQ. This CDR3 reads CASSLSSGGAGTQYF. CDR3 in DNA: TGCGCCAGCAGCTTGTCTAGCGGGGGGGCTGGGACCCAGTACTTC.

The chain is built from TRBV2 and TRBJ1-2; D perhaps matches TRBD1 (5 bases). The V gene's germline CDR1 is SNHLY and CDR2 FYNNEI. Trimming cost V 9 bases and J 3 bases, with 20 bases left between them. The CDR3 has 15 amino acids. The CDR3 here is CARKPLRTIDYGYTF. CDR3 sequence (DNA): TGTGCCAGGAAGCCTTTGAGGACAATCGACTATGGCTACACCTTC.